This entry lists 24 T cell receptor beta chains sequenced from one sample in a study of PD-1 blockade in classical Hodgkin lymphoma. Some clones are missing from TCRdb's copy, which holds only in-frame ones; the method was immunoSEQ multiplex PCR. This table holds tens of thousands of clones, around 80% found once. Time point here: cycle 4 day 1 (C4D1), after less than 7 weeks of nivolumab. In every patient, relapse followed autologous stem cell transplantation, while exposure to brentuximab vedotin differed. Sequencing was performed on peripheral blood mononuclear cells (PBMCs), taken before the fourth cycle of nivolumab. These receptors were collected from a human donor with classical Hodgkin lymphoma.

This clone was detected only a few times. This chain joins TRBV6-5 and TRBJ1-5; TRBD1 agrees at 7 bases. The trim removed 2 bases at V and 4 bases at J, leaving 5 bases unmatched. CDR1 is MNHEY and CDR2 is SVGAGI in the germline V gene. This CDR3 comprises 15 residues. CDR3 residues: CASSYQDRANQPQHF. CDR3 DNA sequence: TGTGCCAGCAGTTACCAAGACAGGGCAAATCAGCCCCAGCATTTT.

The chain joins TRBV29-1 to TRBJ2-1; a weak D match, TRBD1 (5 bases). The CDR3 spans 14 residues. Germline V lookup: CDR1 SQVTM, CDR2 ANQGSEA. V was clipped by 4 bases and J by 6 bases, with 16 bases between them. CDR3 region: CSVVQGNRLNEQFF. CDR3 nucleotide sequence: TGCAGCGTTGTTCAGGGCAATCGACTCAATGAGCAGTTCTTC.

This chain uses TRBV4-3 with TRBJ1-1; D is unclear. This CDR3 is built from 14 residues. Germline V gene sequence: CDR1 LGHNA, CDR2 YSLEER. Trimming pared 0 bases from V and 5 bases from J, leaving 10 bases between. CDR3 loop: CASSQERARTEAFF. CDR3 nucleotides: TGCGCCAGCAGCCAAGAAAGGGCGAGGACTGAAGCTTTCTTT.

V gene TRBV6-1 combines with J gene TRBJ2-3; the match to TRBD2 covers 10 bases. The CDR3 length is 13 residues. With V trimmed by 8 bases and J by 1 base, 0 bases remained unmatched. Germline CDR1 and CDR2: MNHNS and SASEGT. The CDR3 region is CASGLAGTDTQYF. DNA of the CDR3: TGTGCCAGCGGACTAGCGGGCACAGATACGCAGTATTTT.

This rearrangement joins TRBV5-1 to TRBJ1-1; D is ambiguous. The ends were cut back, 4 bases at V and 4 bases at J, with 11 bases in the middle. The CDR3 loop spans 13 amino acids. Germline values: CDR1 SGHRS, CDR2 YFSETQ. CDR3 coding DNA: TGCGCCAGCAGCCTAAATGAGGGCACTGAAGCTTTCTTT. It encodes CASSLNEGTEAFF.

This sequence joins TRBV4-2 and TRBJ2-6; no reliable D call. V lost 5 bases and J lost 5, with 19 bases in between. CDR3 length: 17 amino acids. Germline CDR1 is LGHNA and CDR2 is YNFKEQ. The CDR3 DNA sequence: TGTGCCAGCAGCTGGCTAAGGTTACAAAGTCGGGCCAACGTCCTGACTTTC. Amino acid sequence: CASSWLRLQSRANVLTF.

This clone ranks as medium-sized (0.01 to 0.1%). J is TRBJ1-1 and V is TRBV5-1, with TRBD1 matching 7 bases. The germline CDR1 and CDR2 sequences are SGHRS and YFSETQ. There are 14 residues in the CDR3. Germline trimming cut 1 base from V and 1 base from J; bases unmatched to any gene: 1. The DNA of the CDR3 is TGCGCCAGCAGCTTGAGACAGGGGAACACTGAAGCTTTCTTT. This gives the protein CASSLRQGNTEAFF.

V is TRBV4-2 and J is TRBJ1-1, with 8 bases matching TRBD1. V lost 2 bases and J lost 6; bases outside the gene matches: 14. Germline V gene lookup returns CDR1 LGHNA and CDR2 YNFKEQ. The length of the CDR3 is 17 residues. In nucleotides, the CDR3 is TGTGCCAGCAGCCAAACAGCCGGACAGGGCAGAGGTGCTGAAGCTTTCTTT. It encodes CASSQTAGQGRGAEAFF.

CDR3 DNA: TGCGCCAGCAGCTTTGACCAGTTAAATGAAAAACTGTTTTTT. The encoded protein is CASSFDQLNEKLFF. The chain combines TRBV5-1 with TRBJ1-4; D gene uncertain. This CDR3 has 14 residues. The germline CDR1 and CDR2 sequences are SGHRS and YFSETQ. V was pared by 2 bases and J by 5 bases, with 10 bases between.

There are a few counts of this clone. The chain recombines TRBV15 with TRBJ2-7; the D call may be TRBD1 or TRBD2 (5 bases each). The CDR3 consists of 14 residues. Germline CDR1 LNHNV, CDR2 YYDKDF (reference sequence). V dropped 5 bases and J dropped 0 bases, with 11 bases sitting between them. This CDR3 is CATSDPGTSYEQYF. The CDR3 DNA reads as TGTGCCACCAGCGACCCAGGGACCTCCTACGAGCAGTACTTC. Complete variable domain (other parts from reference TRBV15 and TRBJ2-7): DAMVIQNPRYQVTQFGKPVTLSCSQTLNHNVMYWYQQKSSQAPKLLFHYYDKDFNNEADTPDNFQSRRPNTSFCFLDIRSPGLGDTAMYLCATSDPGTSYEQYFGPGTRLTVT.

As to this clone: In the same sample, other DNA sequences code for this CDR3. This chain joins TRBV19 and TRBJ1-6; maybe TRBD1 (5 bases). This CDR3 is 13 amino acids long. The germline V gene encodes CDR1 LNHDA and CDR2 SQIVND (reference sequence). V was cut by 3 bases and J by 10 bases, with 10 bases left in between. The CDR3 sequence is CASSIGRDSPLHF. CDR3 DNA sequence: TGTGCCAGTAGTATCGGGAGGGACTCACCCCTCCACTTT. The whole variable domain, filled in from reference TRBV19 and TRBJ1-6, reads DGGITQSPKYLFRKEGQNVTLSCEQNLNHDAMYWYRQDPGQGLRLIYYSQIVNDFQKGDIAEGYSVSREKKESFPLTVTSAQKNPTAFYLCASSIGRDSPLHFGNGTRLTVT.

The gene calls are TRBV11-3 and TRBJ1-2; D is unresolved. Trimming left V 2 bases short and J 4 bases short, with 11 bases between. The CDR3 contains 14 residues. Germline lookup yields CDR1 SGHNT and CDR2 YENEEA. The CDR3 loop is CASSLQGRAYGYTF. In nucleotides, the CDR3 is TGTGCCAGCAGCTTACAAGGGAGGGCCTATGGCTACACCTTC. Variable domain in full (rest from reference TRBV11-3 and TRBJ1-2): EAGVVQSPRYKIIEKKQPVAFWCNPISGHNTLYWYLQNLGQGPELLIRYENEEAVDDSQLPKDRFSAERLKGVDSTLKIQPAELGDSAVYLCASSLQGRAYGYTFGSGTRLTVV.

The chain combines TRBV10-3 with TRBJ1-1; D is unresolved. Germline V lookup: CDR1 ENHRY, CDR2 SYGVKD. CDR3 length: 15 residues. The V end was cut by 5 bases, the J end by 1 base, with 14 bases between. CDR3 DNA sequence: TGTGCCATCAGTCACCCTGGACGGTCGAACACTGAAGCTTTCTTT. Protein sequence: CAISHPGRSNTEAFF.

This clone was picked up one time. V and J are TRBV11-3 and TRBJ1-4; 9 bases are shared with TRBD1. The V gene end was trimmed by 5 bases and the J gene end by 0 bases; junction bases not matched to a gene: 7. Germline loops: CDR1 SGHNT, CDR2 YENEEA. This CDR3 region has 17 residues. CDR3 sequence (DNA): TGTGCCAGCAGCCCCCTACAGGGGGCAGCAACTAATGAAAAACTGTTTTTT. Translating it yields CASSPLQGAATNEKLFF. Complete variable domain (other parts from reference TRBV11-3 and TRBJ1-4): EAGVVQSPRYKIIEKKQPVAFWCNPISGHNTLYWYLQNLGQGPELLIRYENEEAVDDSQLPKDRFSAERLKGVDSTLKIQPAELGDSAVYLCASSPLQGAATNEKLFFGSGTQLSVL.

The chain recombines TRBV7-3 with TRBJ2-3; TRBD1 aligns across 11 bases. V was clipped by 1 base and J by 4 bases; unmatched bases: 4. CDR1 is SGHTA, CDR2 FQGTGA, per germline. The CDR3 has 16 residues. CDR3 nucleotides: TGTGCCAGCAGCTTAAACGGACAGGGGGCCGCAGATACGCAGTATTTT. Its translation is CASSLNGQGAADTQYF. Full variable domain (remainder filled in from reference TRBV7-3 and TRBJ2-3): GAGVSQTPSNKVTEKGKYVELRCDPISGHTALYWYRQSLGQGPEFLIYFQGTGAADDSGLPNDRFFAVRPEGSVSTLKIQRTERGDSAVYLCASSLNGQGAADTQYFGPGTRLTVL.

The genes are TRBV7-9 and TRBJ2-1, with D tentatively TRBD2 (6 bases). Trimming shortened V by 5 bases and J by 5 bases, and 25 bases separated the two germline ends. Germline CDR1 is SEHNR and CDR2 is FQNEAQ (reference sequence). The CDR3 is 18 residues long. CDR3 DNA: TGTGCCAGCAGCCCATTAGAGGTCGGCAGCGGGCGGAACAATGAGCAGTTCTTC. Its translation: CASSPLEVGSGRNNEQFF.

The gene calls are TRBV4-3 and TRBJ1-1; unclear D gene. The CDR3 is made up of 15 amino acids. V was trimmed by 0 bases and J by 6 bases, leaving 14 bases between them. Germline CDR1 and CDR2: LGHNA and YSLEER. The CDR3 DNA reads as TGCGCCAGCAGCCAAGATCAACACGGTTTGTCTGAAGCTTTCTTT. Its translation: CASSQDQHGLSEAFF.

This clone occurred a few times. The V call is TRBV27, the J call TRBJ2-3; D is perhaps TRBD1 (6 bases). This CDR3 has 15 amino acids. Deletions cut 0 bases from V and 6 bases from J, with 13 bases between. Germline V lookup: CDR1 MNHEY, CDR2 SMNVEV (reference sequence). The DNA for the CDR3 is TGTGCCAGCAGTTTATCACAGGGAGAGTCGGATACGCAGTATTTT. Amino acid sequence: CASSLSQGESDTQYF.

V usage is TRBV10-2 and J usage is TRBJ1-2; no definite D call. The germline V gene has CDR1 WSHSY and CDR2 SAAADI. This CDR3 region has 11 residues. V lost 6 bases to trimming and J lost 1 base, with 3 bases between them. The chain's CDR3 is CASRGNYGYTF. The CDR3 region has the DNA TGCGCCAGCAGGGGTAACTATGGCTACACCTTC.

The CDR3 nucleotides are TGTGCCAGCAGCTCCGACCCCTTCGGCTCCTACAATGAGCAGTTCTTC. It is translated as CASSSDPFGSYNEQFF. V usage is TRBV7-9 and J usage is TRBJ2-1; no reliable D call. The germline gives CDR1 SEHNR, CDR2 FQNEAQ (reference sequence). Trimming removed 4 bases at V and 0 bases at J, with 13 bases between. The CDR3 is 16 residues long. The full variable domain, with the rest looked up from reference TRBV7-9 and TRBJ2-1, is DTGVSQNPRHKITKRGQNVTFRCDPISEHNRLYWYRQTLGQGPEFLTYFQNEAQLEKSRLLSDRFSAERPKGSFSTLEIQRTEQGDSAMYLCASSSDPFGSYNEQFFGPGTRLTVL.

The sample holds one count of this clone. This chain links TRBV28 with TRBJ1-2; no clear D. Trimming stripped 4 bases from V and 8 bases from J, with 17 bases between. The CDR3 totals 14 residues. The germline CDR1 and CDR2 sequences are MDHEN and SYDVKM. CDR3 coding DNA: TGTGCCAGCAGTTCGATCGGACGGGCCGGGGGCTACACCTTC. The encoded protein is CASSSIGRAGGYTF.

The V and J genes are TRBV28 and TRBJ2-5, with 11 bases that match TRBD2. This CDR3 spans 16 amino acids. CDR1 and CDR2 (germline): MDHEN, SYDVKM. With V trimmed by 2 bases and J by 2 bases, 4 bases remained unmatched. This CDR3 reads CASSLEGLAEQETQYF. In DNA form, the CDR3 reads TGTGCCAGCAGTTTAGAGGGACTAGCGGAACAAGAGACCCAGTACTTC.

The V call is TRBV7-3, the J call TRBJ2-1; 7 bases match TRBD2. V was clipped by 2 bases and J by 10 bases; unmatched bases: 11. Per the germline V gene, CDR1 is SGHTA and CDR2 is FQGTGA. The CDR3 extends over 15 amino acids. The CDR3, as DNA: TGTGCCAGCAGCTTAGACCCAGCGGGAATAGGGGAGCAGTTCTTC. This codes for CASSLDPAGIGEQFF.

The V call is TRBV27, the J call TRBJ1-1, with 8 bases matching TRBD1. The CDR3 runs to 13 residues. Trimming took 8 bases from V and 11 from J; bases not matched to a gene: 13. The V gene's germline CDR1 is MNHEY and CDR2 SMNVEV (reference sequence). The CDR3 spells CASFNQGAQGAFF. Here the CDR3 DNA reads TGTGCCAGCTTTAATCAGGGGGCGCAGGGGGCTTTCTTT.